This entry describes one T cell receptor (beta chain). Its recognized antigen is unknown. Per-nucleotide qualities are absent, and no much larger clonotype sits a single base away. These data come from a study of blood T cell repertoires in COVID-19 (dated by TCRdb to 2018 to 2021). Regarding the complete study: Collaborator samples came from the United States, Italy and Spain and covered acute and convalescent phases of COVID-19. The prospective study material was composed of cDNA or gDNA derived from T cells, B-cell-depleted T cells, or PBMCs. The dataset comprised deeply sampled blood TCRbeta repertoires from subjects exposed to, actively infected with, or recovered from COVID-19. The repertoires were released in a freely available public database intended as a resource for research on the immune response to SARS-CoV-2. The samples were drawn from the first 160 participants of the ongoing ImmuneRACE study and from some 1,300 subjects provided by 6 global collaborators. Nearly every sample came with metadata listing a de-identified subject ID, COVID-19 status, age in years and sex. Where available, HLA class I and class II types were obtained from metadata supplied by the sample provider rather than from assay-based typing.

Reading the germline V gene (reference sequence) gives CDR1 DFQATT and CDR2 SNEGSKA. The CDR3 numbers 14 residues from cysteine through phenylalanine. The read is trimmed to its CDR3 DNA, 42 bases read in frame from base 1. V has 3 bases trimmed and J has 6 bases trimmed; junction bases matching no gene number 5. Enrolling through a virtual design, the prospective study's participants ranged in age from about 18 to 89 years and lived across 20 to 30 United States geographic areas. In the prospective study, participants were assigned to cohorts based on the clinical history participants reported in a screening survey and a study questionnaire. Exposed participants had been in contact with someone with a PCR-confirmed or clinician-diagnosed COVID-19 case within 2 weeks of study entry. In the prospective study, whole blood, serum and a nasopharyngeal or oropharyngeal swab were collected from each participant by mobile phlebotomists. Participants in the prospective study had the option to provide additional blood draws and questionnaires over a roughly two-month period. Before DNA extraction, prospective study blood samples were shipped either frozen or at room temperature.

Broad study findings and their caveats: The quantity of clinical and demographic metadata differed by source and by participant and was supplied without curation.

TCRbeta CDR3 regions were amplified from genomic DNA using the immunoSEQ Assay, a bias-controlled multiplex PCR. On the authors' methods: Nucleated cell counts per sample were estimated from amplification of reference gene primers within the assay. Sequence reads were collapsed and filtered to measure the absolute abundance of every unique TCRbeta CDR3 rearrangement. For each sample, productive Simpson clonality was calculated by taking the square root of Simpson's diversity index across productive rearrangements. Drawn from immuneACCESS, this table holds only the in-frame rearrangements with V and J called that TCRdb kept. Clones are partly lost; checked studies trace under half to an unresolved V gene and leave the rest unexplained. The DNA gave D and trimming, while V, J and clone size come from that table. This sample comprises hundreds of thousands of clones, about four fifths of them detected only once. About 4.8% of the sample comes from the top ten.

The sample consisted of PBMCs or T cells enriched from blood (not recorded which). The rearrangement joined TRBV20-1 to TRBJ1-6; TRBD1 lines up with 7 middle nucleotides. The sequence came from a woman in her fifties or sixties who had been exposed to COVID-19. The CDR3 reads as follows: CSASRGTANSPLHF. The DNA sequence follows: TGCAGTGCTAGTCGCGGGACAGCTAATTCACCCCTCCACTTT.